A selection of T cell receptor beta chains follows, all from one sample in a study of control samples from healthy donors and cancer patients. This table comes from immunoSEQ multiplex PCR, and its TCRdb copy is limited to in-frame clones, with some not included. The repertoire has 100,000 to 120,000 clones, roughly 88% of them found once; the top ten carry approximately 3.7%. Material for sequencing was PBMCs. These receptor sequences come from a woman aged 55 to 70 with lung cancer. The conserved cysteine and the conserved F or W are not part of the CDR3 here. The order of the fields is J gene, V gene, CDR3 protein.

j_gene: TRBJ1-1; v_gene: TRBV11-2; CDR3aa: ASSPGTGAF
j_gene: TRBJ2-1; v_gene: TRBV5-1; CDR3aa: ASSFVNSYNEQF
j_gene: TRBJ1-1; v_gene: TRBV28; CDR3aa: ASSTTGNTEAF
j_gene: TRBJ1-3; v_gene: TRBV29-1; CDR3aa: SVGEGGGGNTIY
j_gene: TRBJ2-7; v_gene: TRBV7-9; CDR3aa: ASSLGLSLV
j_gene: TRBJ1-2; v_gene: TRBV29-1; CDR3aa: SVVPAGLANYGYT
j_gene: TRBJ2-7; v_gene: TRBV19; CDR3aa: ASSQGWTVYEQY
j_gene: TRBJ1-2; v_gene: TRBV19; CDR3aa: ASTTGLYGYT
j_gene: TRBJ2-1; v_gene: TRBV11-3; CDR3aa: ASNPGITYNEQF
j_gene: TRBJ2-7; v_gene: TRBV6-5; CDR3aa: ASSYSYRGSEQY
j_gene: TRBJ1-1; v_gene: TRBV5-1; CDR3aa: ASSLQGKSSGGTSHGAAF
j_gene: TRBJ2-3; v_gene: TRBV27; CDR3aa: ASSILLGDTQY
j_gene: TRBJ1-2; v_gene: TRBV3-1/TRBV3-2; CDR3aa: ASSQEPGQGGVSYGYT
j_gene: TRBJ1-2; v_gene: TRBV28; CDR3aa: ASSLLAESYGYT
j_gene: TRBJ2-3; v_gene: TRBV4-2; CDR3aa: ASSPTLGGSGTDTQY
j_gene: TRBJ2-7; v_gene: TRBV5-4; CDR3aa: ASSPTSLPYEQY
j_gene: TRBJ2-2; v_gene: TRBV3-1/TRBV3-2; CDR3aa: ASSQDGTGRTGELF
j_gene: TRBJ1-6; v_gene: TRBV7-8; CDR3aa: ASSLRQGGVSYNSPLH
j_gene: TRBJ1-1; v_gene: TRBV5-1; CDR3aa: ASTQNGQGLNTEAF
j_gene: TRBJ2-7; v_gene: TRBV9; CDR3aa: ASSVEGLAGGYEQY
j_gene: TRBJ1-4; v_gene: TRBV5-1; CDR3aa: ASSLDPGWGEKLF
j_gene: TRBJ1-5; v_gene: TRBV7-2; CDR3aa: ASSLEGPRGPQH
j_gene: TRBJ2-2; v_gene: TRBV28; CDR3aa: ASSPSPGGRELF
j_gene: TRBJ2-7; v_gene: TRBV7-2; CDR3aa: ASSLTSSYEQY
j_gene: TRBJ2-1; v_gene: TRBV7-2; CDR3aa: ASSSSRRESQF
j_gene: TRBJ2-5; v_gene: TRBV12-5; CDR3aa: ASGPIGGTETQY
j_gene: TRBJ1-2; v_gene: TRBV29-1; CDR3aa: SVERDIGNYGYT
j_gene: TRBJ2-7; v_gene: TRBV5-1; CDR3aa: ASSSSGAPSYEQY
j_gene: TRBJ1-2; v_gene: TRBV24-1; CDR3aa: ATSDGELDYGYT
j_gene: TRBJ2-3; v_gene: TRBV9; CDR3aa: ASSVGTSGSTDTQY
j_gene: TRBJ1-3; v_gene: TRBV6-2/TRBV6-3; CDR3aa: ASSYSSSAEGNTIY
j_gene: TRBJ1-4; v_gene: TRBV6-2/TRBV6-3; CDR3aa: ASSSPTGAGNEKLF
j_gene: TRBJ1-6; v_gene: TRBV6-5; CDR3aa: ASRSGQGVLPLH
j_gene: TRBJ2-7; v_gene: TRBV9; CDR3aa: ASSGTGTAYEQY
j_gene: TRBJ1-3; v_gene: TRBV15; CDR3aa: ATSRGLVGHSGNTIY
j_gene: TRBJ2-3; v_gene: TRBV6-5; CDR3aa: ASTVSGGQDTQY
j_gene: TRBJ2-7; v_gene: TRBV4-1; CDR3aa: ASSPGRTPREVGEQY
j_gene: TRBJ1-1; v_gene: TRBV6-6; CDR3aa: ATSYAEAF
j_gene: TRBJ2-3; v_gene: TRBV18; CDR3aa: ASSPGTGSSTDTQY
j_gene: TRBJ2-3; v_gene: TRBV11-3; CDR3aa: ASSFPGTDTQY
j_gene: TRBJ2-5; v_gene: TRBV9; CDR3aa: ASSVGGAPQETQY
j_gene: TRBJ1-5; v_gene: TRBV19; CDR3aa: ASSIATGTGGSNQPQH
j_gene: TRBJ1-3; v_gene: TRBV6-6; CDR3aa: ASSYGTSGNTIY